Listed below are T cell receptor beta chains from one sample, sequenced in a study of regulatory T cells in long-lasting Graves disease. MiXCR, run by TCRdb on the multiplex PCR reads, gives a single entry per CDR3 protein. The repertoire holds under 350,000 distinct CDR3 sequences, with roughly a fifth as singletons. The sample consisted of peripheral blood mononuclear cells (PBMCs), taken when the disease was refractory, from a patient treated with antithyroid drugs. The receptors originated from a female donor with Graves disease. Both conserved end residues are part of each CDR3. Fields, in order: clone size, V gene, D gene, J gene, CDR3 protein, CDR3 DNA. A D gene is named only where the DNA matches it firmly. Clone size is not always given. Where it is, it says once, few, many or a class for expanded clones.

clone size: many
V gene: TRBV6-2/TRBV6-3
D gene: TRBD1
J gene: TRBJ1-5
CDR3 protein: CASASGQGVDDQHF
CDR3 DNA: TGTGCCAGCGCCTCGGGACAGGGGGTCGACGACCAGCATTTT

clone size: many
V gene: TRBV2
D gene: -
J gene: TRBJ2-7
CDR3 protein: CASRGAEQYF
CDR3 DNA: TGTGCCAGCAGGGGGGCTGAGCAGTACTTC

clone size: many
V gene: TRBV6-1
D gene: -
J gene: TRBJ1-5
CDR3 protein: CASREGGGPHQPQHF
CDR3 DNA: TGTGCCAGCAGGGAGGGAGGGGGGCCTCATCAGCCCCAGCATTTT

clone size: few
V gene: TRBV4-2
D gene: TRBD1
J gene: TRBJ2-7
CDR3 protein: CASSLDGQGAYEQYF
CDR3 DNA: TGTGCCAGCAGCCTTGATGGACAGGGAGCCTACGAGCAGTACTTC

clone size: -
V gene: TRBV6-2/TRBV6-3
D gene: TRBD2
J gene: TRBJ2-7
CDR3 protein: CASSYSTSGRPPYEQYF
CDR3 DNA: TGTGCCAGCAGTTACTCAACTAGCGGGAGACCCCCCTACGAGCAGTACTTC

clone size: -
V gene: TRBV5-1
D gene: -
J gene: TRBJ2-7
CDR3 protein: CASSRGQYLSEQYF
CDR3 DNA: TGCGCCAGCAGTCGCGGACAGTATCTATCCGAGCAGTACTTC

clone size: few
V gene: TRBV20-1
D gene: -
J gene: TRBJ2-5
CDR3 protein: CSARQGGQETQYF
CDR3 DNA: TGCAGTGCTAGACAGGGGGGCCAAGAGACCCAGTACTTC

clone size: many
V gene: TRBV9
D gene: TRBD2
J gene: TRBJ2-7
CDR3 protein: CASSSDRLAGDEQYF
CDR3 DNA: TGTGCCAGCAGCTCCGACCGGCTAGCGGGAGATGAGCAGTACTTC

clone size: many
V gene: TRBV11-2
D gene: -
J gene: TRBJ2-7
CDR3 protein: CASSLGPVNYEQYF
CDR3 DNA: TGTGCCAGCAGCTTAGGGCCGGTAAACTACGAGCAGTACTTC

clone size: -
V gene: TRBV28
D gene: -
J gene: TRBJ2-2
CDR3 protein: CASSLSQGSTGELFF
CDR3 DNA: TGTGCCAGCAGTTTGAGCCAGGGAAGCACCGGGGAGCTGTTTTTT

clone size: -
V gene: TRBV19
D gene: -
J gene: TRBJ1-1
CDR3 protein: CASSSGLGTEAFF
CDR3 DNA: TGTGCCAGCAGCTCCGGTTTGGGGACTGAAGCTTTCTTT

clone size: -
V gene: TRBV25-1
D gene: TRBD2
J gene: TRBJ2-5
CDR3 protein: CASTEGLAGAYMETQYF
CDR3 DNA: TGTGCCAGCACCGAGGGACTAGCGGGCGCCTACATGGAGACCCAGTACTTC

clone size: many
V gene: TRBV28
D gene: -
J gene: TRBJ2-7
CDR3 protein: CASRLGGGAGAYEQYF
CDR3 DNA: TGTGCCAGCAGGTTGGGCGGCGGCGCGGGGGCTTACGAGCAGTACTTC

clone size: -
V gene: TRBV20-1
D gene: -
J gene: TRBJ1-3
CDR3 protein: CSARGRGGSGNTIYF
CDR3 DNA: TGCAGTGCTAGAGGCCGAGGGGGCTCTGGAAACACCATATATTTT

clone size: -
V gene: TRBV7-3
D gene: TRBD2
J gene: TRBJ2-1
CDR3 protein: CAPPSFTSGSIHEQFF
CDR3 DNA: TGTGCCCCTCCTAGCTTTACCAGCGGGAGTATCCATGAGCAGTTCTTC

clone size: many
V gene: TRBV6-1
D gene: -
J gene: TRBJ2-4
CDR3 protein: CASRDSGKNIQYF
CDR3 DNA: TGTGCCAGTCGGGATTCGGGCAAAAACATTCAGTACTTC

clone size: -
V gene: TRBV20-1
D gene: -
J gene: TRBJ2-2
CDR3 protein: CSAQREFLGELFF
CDR3 DNA: TGCAGTGCCCAAAGAGAGTTTCTCGGGGAGCTGTTTTTT

clone size: -
V gene: TRBV2
D gene: -
J gene: TRBJ2-2
CDR3 protein: CASSQVQGRGELFF
CDR3 DNA: TGTGCCAGCAGCCAAGTACAGGGCAGGGGGGAGCTGTTTTTT

clone size: -
V gene: TRBV19
D gene: -
J gene: TRBJ1-4
CDR3 protein: CARLVRRREKLFF
CDR3 DNA: TGTGCCCGGCTTGTAAGACGACGCGAAAAACTGTTTTTT

clone size: -
V gene: TRBV4-2
D gene: TRBD1
J gene: TRBJ2-6
CDR3 protein: CASSQGQGPGANVLTF
CDR3 DNA: TGTGCCAGCAGCCAAGGACAGGGGCCTGGGGCCAACGTCCTGACTTTC

clone size: few
V gene: TRBV9
D gene: -
J gene: TRBJ1-1
CDR3 protein: CASSVNPGGNAEAFF
CDR3 DNA: TGTGCCAGCAGCGTAAATCCGGGCGGGAACGCTGAAGCTTTCTTT

clone size: -
V gene: TRBV28
D gene: TRBD2
J gene: TRBJ2-7
CDR3 protein: CASKPSGGKNEQYF
CDR3 DNA: TGTGCCAGCAAGCCTAGCGGGGGCAAGAACGAGCAGTACTTC

clone size: few
V gene: TRBV7-2
D gene: -
J gene: TRBJ1-6
CDR3 protein: CASSSGLAGSPLHF
CDR3 DNA: TGTGCCAGCAGCTCGGGACTCGCAGGTTCACCCCTCCACTTT

clone size: -
V gene: TRBV7-9
D gene: -
J gene: TRBJ2-1
CDR3 protein: CASSLSSSYNEQFF
CDR3 DNA: TGTGCCAGCAGCTTAAGCAGTTCCTACAATGAGCAGTTCTTC

clone size: few
V gene: TRBV6-1
D gene: TRBD1
J gene: TRBJ1-5
CDR3 protein: CATSTGQYGNQPQHF
CDR3 DNA: TGTGCCACCTCGACAGGGCAATATGGCAATCAGCCCCAGCATTTT

clone size: -
V gene: TRBV29-1
D gene: TRBD2
J gene: TRBJ2-7
CDR3 protein: CSVRVISGRLSYEQYF
CDR3 DNA: TGCAGCGTTCGAGTGATTAGCGGGAGGCTCTCCTACGAGCAGTACTTC

clone size: few
V gene: TRBV20-1
D gene: -
J gene: TRBJ1-1
CDR3 protein: CSAPAAGLTEAFF
CDR3 DNA: TGCAGTGCTCCTGCGGCAGGTTTGACTGAAGCTTTCTTT

clone size: -
V gene: TRBV28
D gene: TRBD2
J gene: TRBJ2-1
CDR3 protein: CASHPGQVGLAGFNEQFF
CDR3 DNA: TGTGCCAGCCACCCGGGACAGGTGGGACTAGCGGGATTCAATGAGCAGTTCTTC

clone size: many
V gene: TRBV11-2
D gene: -
J gene: TRBJ2-7
CDR3 protein: CASQVRGLATSEQYF
CDR3 DNA: TGTGCCAGCCAGGTTCGGGGCCTAGCCACCTCCGAGCAGTACTTC